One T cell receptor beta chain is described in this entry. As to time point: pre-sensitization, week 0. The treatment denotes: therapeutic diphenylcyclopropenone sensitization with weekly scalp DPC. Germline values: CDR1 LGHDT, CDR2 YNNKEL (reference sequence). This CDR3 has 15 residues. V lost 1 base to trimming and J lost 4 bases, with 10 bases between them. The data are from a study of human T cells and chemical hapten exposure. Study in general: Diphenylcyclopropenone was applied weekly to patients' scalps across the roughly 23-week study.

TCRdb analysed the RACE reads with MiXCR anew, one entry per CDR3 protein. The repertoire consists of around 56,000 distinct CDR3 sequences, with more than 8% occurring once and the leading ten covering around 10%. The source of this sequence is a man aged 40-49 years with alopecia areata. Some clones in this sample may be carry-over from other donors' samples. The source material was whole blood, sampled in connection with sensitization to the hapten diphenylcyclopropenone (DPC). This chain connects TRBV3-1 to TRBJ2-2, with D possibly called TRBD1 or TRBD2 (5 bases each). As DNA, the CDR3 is TGTGCCAGCAGCCAAGCGGGACCCTCCACCGGGGAGCTGTTTTTT. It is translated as CASSQAGPSTGELFF.